The 32 T cell receptor beta chains presented below share a single source sample, sequenced in a study of T cell repertoires in aging, cancer and after chemotherapy. Multiplex touch-down PCR with TRB-A/B primers amplified rearranged V-D-J TRB sequences. TCRdb analysed the multiplex PCR reads with MiXCR anew, one entry per CDR3 protein. In the table there are 13,000 or so distinct CDR3 sequences, less than 30% of which are singletons. TCR beta rearrangements were amplified from peripheral blood genomic DNA. The sample was blood. These TCRs come from a human donor in good health.

V is TRBV20-1 and J is TRBJ1-1, with D uncertain. The CDR3 extends over 14 amino acids. Germline V gives CDR1 DFQATT, CDR2 SNEGSKA (reference sequence). V dropped 6 bases and J dropped 0 bases, with 14 bases sitting between them. The CDR3 nucleotides read TGCAGTGCCACCCCGGTGGGCATGAACACTGAAGCTTTCTTT. The encoded protein is CSATPVGMNTEAFF.

The chain combines TRBV6-6 with TRBJ1-1, with D maybe TRBD1 (5 bases). The CDR3 has 17 amino acids. The ends were cut back, 0 bases at V and 2 bases at J, with 16 bases in the middle. The germline CDR1 and CDR2 sequences are MNHNY and SVGAGI (reference sequence). In nucleotides, the CDR3 is TGTGCCAGCAGTTACTCCCTTACAACGGGGGGAAACACTGAAGCTTTCTTT. Translated, it gives CASSYSLTTGGNTEAFF.

This clonotype came up a few times. The rearrangement links TRBV7-9 to TRBJ1-5, with no clear D. The CDR3 spans 16 residues. The germline gives CDR1 SEHNR, CDR2 FQNEAQ (reference sequence). V dropped 1 base and J dropped 2 bases, with 12 bases sitting between them. CDR3 in amino acids: CASSLGSKGGNQPQHF. CDR3 DNA: TGTGCCAGCAGCTTAGGGTCCAAGGGCGGCAATCAGCCCCAGCATTTT.

This clonotype is medium-sized in the sample. This chain joins TRBV7-2 and TRBJ2-3; weak D call: TRBD1 (5 bases). CDR1 SGHTA and CDR2 FQGNSA come from the germline V gene. CDR3 length equals 15 residues. Trimming took 1 base from V and 2 from J, leaving 10 bases between them. CDR3 sequence (DNA): TGTGCCAGCAGCTTAGTTGACAGTTTCACAGATACGCAGTATTTT. This sequence encodes CASSLVDSFTDTQYF.

The genes are TRBV19 and TRBJ1-1; no reliable D call. The CDR3 covers 13 residues. Deletions cut 3 bases from V and 7 bases from J, with 12 bases between. Germline-derived CDR1 and CDR2 are LNHDA and SQIVND (reference sequence). The CDR3, as DNA: TGTGCCAGTAGTATTTTGGGGTCCTATGAAGCTTTCTTT. Its protein is CASSILGSYEAFF.

The J gene is TRBJ1-5, the V gene TRBV20-1, with 9 bases matching TRBD1. Germline V gene data show CDR1 as DFQATT and CDR2 as SNEGSKA (reference sequence). Trimming cost V 6 bases and J 2 bases; bases outside gene matches: 2. CDR3 length equals 13 residues. DNA for the CDR3: TGCAGTGCCCACAGGGGGCGCAATCAGCCCCAGCATTTT. This encodes CSAHRGRNQPQHF.

This clonotype came up once. This may be a read error: a much more frequent sequence differs by one nucleotide. This chain connects TRBV5-6 to TRBJ2-7, with 7 bases that match TRBD2. Germline-derived CDR1 and CDR2 are SGHDT and YYEEEE. With V trimmed by 0 bases and J by 0 bases, 3 bases remained unmatched. The CDR3 spans 15 residues. CDR3 loop: CASSLGRGSSYEQYV. The CDR3 DNA reads TGTGCCAGCAGCTTGGGGCGGGGGAGCTCCTACGAGCAGTACGTC.

This chain uses TRBV4-2 with TRBJ2-7; perhaps D is TRBD1 or TRBD2 (5 bases each). The CDR3 spans 13 residues. Germline CDR1 reads LGHNA; CDR2 reads YNFKEQ. Trimming removed 5 bases at V and 7 bases at J, with 15 bases between. This chain's CDR3 is CASSASWDAEQYF. CDR3 DNA: TGTGCCAGCAGCGCATCCTGGGACGCAGAGCAGTACTTC.

This clonotype was counted a single time. The chain combines TRBV29-1 with TRBJ2-3; no reliable D call. V was cut by 7 bases and J by 1 base, with 15 bases left in between. The CDR3 extends over 14 amino acids. Germline V gene sequence: CDR1 SQVTM, CDR2 ANQGSEA. The CDR3 bases are TGCAGCGCCCCGGGCTCAACAGGCACAGATACGCAGTATTTT. Amino acid sequence: CSAPGSTGTDTQYF.

This clonotype came up a few times. This chain uses TRBV19 with TRBJ1-2; TRBD1 agrees at 11 bases. This CDR3 has 16 amino acids. Unmatched junction bases numbered 8, after V lost 5 bases and J lost 3 bases. CDR1 and CDR2 (germline): LNHDA, SQIVND (reference sequence). CDR3 DNA: TGTGCCAGTAGTTCTAACCCGGGACAGGGGGACTATGGCTACACCTTC. The encoded protein is CASSSNPGQGDYGYTF. Variable domain in full (rest from reference TRBV19 and TRBJ1-2): DGGITQSPKYLFRKEGQNVTLSCEQNLNHDAMYWYRQDPGQGLRLIYYSQIVNDFQKGDIAEGYSVSREKKESFPLTVTSAQKNPTAFYLCASSSNPGQGDYGYTFGSGTRLTVV.

There are a few counts of this clonotype. The chain carries TRBV19 and TRBJ2-4; no clear D. This CDR3 contains 13 residues. V was clipped by 4 bases and J by 5 bases, with 9 bases between them. The V gene's germline CDR1 is LNHDA and CDR2 SQIVND (reference sequence). The CDR3 here is CASSTGRQNIQYF. CDR3 sequence (DNA): TGTGCCAGTAGTACCGGACGGCAAAACATTCAGTACTTC.

By share of the sample, this clonotype is medium-sized. The chain joins TRBV6-5 to TRBJ2-7, with TRBD1 matching 9 bases. Germline CDR1 and CDR2: MNHEY and SVGAGI. Trimming took 3 bases from V and 4 from J; bases not matched to a gene: 10. The CDR3 length is 16 residues. CDR3 nucleotides: TGTGCCAGCAGTTATGATTGGGACAGGGTCTCTTACGAGCAGTACTTC. Amino acid sequence: CASSYDWDRVSYEQYF.

This clonotype ranks as medium-sized. The chain links TRBV20-1 to TRBJ2-7; D uncertain. The V and J ends lost 3 bases and 0 bases respectively, with 6 bases between them. Germline values: CDR1 DFQATT, CDR2 SNEGSKA (reference sequence). This CDR3 region has 12 residues. As DNA, the CDR3 is TGCAGTGCTAGGCTGAGCTCCTACGAGCAGTACTTC. Translating gives CSARLSSYEQYF.

This clonotype appeared a few times. The chain is built from TRBV5-1 and TRBJ2-1; the D is unclear. CDR1 is SGHRS and CDR2 is YFSETQ in the germline V gene. Between the trimmed V and J ends, which lost 2 bases and 4 bases, there was a span of 13 bases. CDR3 length: 15 residues. CDR3 region: CASSFRQVPYNEQFF. CDR3 DNA sequence: TGCGCCAGCAGCTTCCGGCAGGTACCTTACAATGAGCAGTTCTTC. Looking up the rest from reference TRBV5-1 and TRBJ2-1 gives the full variable domain: KAGVTQTPRYLIKTRGQQVTLSCSPISGHRSVSWYQQTPGQGLQFLFEYFSETQRNKGNFPGRFSGRQFSNSRSEMNVSTLELGDSALYLCASSFRQVPYNEQFFGPGTRLTVL.

This sequence joins TRBV20-1 and TRBJ1-5, with unresolved D. Germline CDR1 DFQATT, CDR2 SNEGSKA (reference sequence). V was trimmed by 3 bases and J by 7 bases, leaving 19 bases between them. The CDR3 has 15 residues. The CDR3 sequence is CSASGAPGVRQPQHF. In DNA, the CDR3 is TGCAGTGCTAGTGGTGCGCCGGGTGTAAGACAGCCCCAGCATTTT.

As regards this clonotype: A clone one base away is much larger, so this may be a read error. This rearrangement joins TRBV6-5 to TRBJ1-5; the D is unclear. Trimming shortened V by 4 bases and J by 14 bases, and 9 bases separated the two germline ends. The CDR3 is made up of 10 amino acids. CDR1 is MNHEY, CDR2 SVGAGI, per germline. The CDR3 DNA is TGTGCCAGCAGTTTTAGGCAGGAGCATTTT. Translating it yields CASSFRQEHF.

Only a few counts were recorded for this clonotype. The chain has TRBV27 and TRBJ1-1, with D tentatively TRBD1 (6 bases). CDR1 is MNHEY, CDR2 SMNVEV, per germline (reference sequence). The CDR3 covers 13 residues. V lost 6 bases and J 6 bases, leaving 14 bases between the germline ends. CDR3 in amino acids: CASSRGGLAEAFF. The CDR3 DNA is TGTGCCAGCAGCCGAGGGGGGCTCGCTGAAGCTTTCTTT.

This clonotype has only one observation. The chain uses TRBV28 and TRBJ1-4, with D possibly matching TRBD1 (5 bases). CDR1 MDHEN and CDR2 SYDVKM come from the germline V gene. Trimming pared 3 bases from V and 7 bases from J, leaving 12 bases between. The CDR3 loop spans 14 amino acids. CDR3 DNA: TGTGCCAGCAGTTTTGGGGCAGGGAGTGAAAAACTGTTTTTT. This gives the protein CASSFGAGSEKLFF.

Written as DNA, the CDR3 is TGTGCCAGCAGCTTGGTACCGAGTCTCACAGATACGCAGTATTTT. This translates into CASSLVPSLTDTQYF. V usage is TRBV7-9 and J usage is TRBJ2-3; no firm D call. The germline V gene encodes CDR1 SEHNR and CDR2 FQNEAQ (reference sequence). This CDR3 region has 15 residues. V lost 3 bases, J lost 2 bases, and 12 bases lay in between.

The chain uses TRBV5-5 and TRBJ2-7; 7 bases match TRBD1. The CDR3 consists of 14 residues. V was clipped by 3 bases and J by 3 bases; unmatched bases: 6. Germline V lookup: CDR1 SGHKS, CDR2 YYEKEE (reference sequence). As DNA, the CDR3 is TGTGCCAGCAGCTCTCGAACAGGGGTCTACGAGCAGTACGTC. This codes for CASSSRTGVYEQYV.

This chain connects TRBV5-4 to TRBJ2-5, with 15 bases matching TRBD2. The CDR3 contains 17 residues. Per the germline V gene, CDR1 is SGHNT and CDR2 is YYREEE (reference sequence). Unmatched junction bases numbered 5, after V lost 3 bases and J lost 2 bases. The CDR3 bases are TGTGCCAGCAGCTCCGGGACTAGCGGGGGGCCGCAAGAGACCCAGTACTTC. Amino acid sequence: CASSSGTSGGPQETQYF.

The chain joins TRBV20-1 to TRBJ2-7, with 14 nucleotides matching TRBD2. The junction had 12 bases not matched to a gene; V was cut back by 0 bases and J by 5 bases. CDR1 DFQATT and CDR2 SNEGSKA come from the germline V gene (reference sequence). There are 18 residues in the CDR3. The CDR3, as DNA: TGCAGTGCTAGAGATCTTGAACGACTAGCGGGGGGGCGGAACGAGCAGTACTTC. Its translation is CSARDLERLAGGRNEQYF.

The CDR3 spells CASSQGQDGRDEQFF. As DNA, the CDR3 is TGTGCCAGCAGCCAAGGACAGGATGGACGAGATGAGCAGTTCTTC. The chain has TRBV7-4 and TRBJ2-1; 7 nucleotides align to TRBD1. The V gene end was trimmed by 5 bases and the J gene end by 8 bases; junction bases not matched to a gene: 12. The CDR3 contains 15 residues. CDR1 and CDR2 (germline): SGHVT, SQSDAQ.

This clonotype has a handful of counts. The J gene is TRBJ2-2, the V gene TRBV12-3 or TRBV12-4; D is unresolved. The CDR3 totals 12 residues. The ends were cut back, 1 base at V and 8 bases at J, with 5 bases in the middle. CDR3 DNA: TGTGCCAGCAGTTTAGTACGGGGGGAGCTGTTTTTT. Protein: CASSLVRGELFF.

This chain joins TRBV5-1 and TRBJ1-1; 7 bases line up with TRBD1. V gave up 6 bases and J gave up 4 bases; unmatched junction bases: 9. Per the germline V gene, CDR1 is SGHRS and CDR2 is YFSETQ. This CDR3 comprises 14 residues. CDR3 amino acids: CASIQGVSSTEAFF. The CDR3, as DNA: TGCGCCAGCATTCAGGGGGTATCAAGCACTGAAGCTTTCTTT.

This chain connects TRBV7-3 to TRBJ2-3; 9 positions match TRBD1. This CDR3 has 17 residues. Germline loops: CDR1 SGHTA, CDR2 FQGTGA. The V and J ends lost 5 bases and 0 bases, in that order; junction bases with no gene match: 9. CDR3 loop: CASSPMGQGLSTDTQYF. DNA of the CDR3: TGTGCCAGCAGCCCGATGGGACAGGGCTTAAGCACAGATACGCAGTATTTT.

J is TRBJ1-4 and V is TRBV7-2, with D tentatively TRBD1 (5 bases). V lost 0 bases and J 0 bases, leaving 8 bases between the germline ends. This CDR3 is 16 amino acids long. Per germline, CDR1 SGHTA and CDR2 FQGNSA. The CDR3 here is CASSLARGTTNEKLFF. For the CDR3, the DNA is TGTGCCAGCAGCTTAGCGAGGGGAACAACTAATGAAAAACTGTTTTTT.

This clonotype was detected a few times. The chain links TRBV28 to TRBJ1-5; 10 bases align to TRBD1. This CDR3 region has 15 residues. V was pared by 6 bases and J by 2 bases, with 4 bases of the junction left unmatched. CDR1 is MDHEN, CDR2 SYDVKM, per germline. This CDR3 reads CASSLGQGGNQPQHF. The CDR3 DNA follows: TGTGCCAGCAGCCTCGGACAGGGGGGCAATCAGCCCCAGCATTTT.

Regarding this clonotype: Given a much more abundant clone one base away, this may be a read error. The chain joins TRBV19 to TRBJ1-2; D is undetermined. The germline V gene has CDR1 LNHDA and CDR2 SQIVND (reference sequence). The CDR3 has 14 residues. Trimming took 6 bases from V and 6 from J, leaving 17 bases between them. Here the CDR3 DNA reads TGTGCCAGTAGCCCCGCCGGGTGGCTGGATGGCTACACCTTC. Its translation is CASSPAGWLDGYTF.

This clonotype was observed a handful of times. The V and J genes are TRBV12-3 or TRBV12-4 and TRBJ2-1, with a possible D match to TRBD2 (5 bases). The V gene lost 8 bases and the J gene lost 7 bases, with 21 bases spanning the gap. The CDR3 extends over 15 amino acids. This chain's CDR3 is CASFMGPISGNEQFF. The CDR3 DNA follows: TGTGCCAGCTTCATGGGCCCCATCTCGGGGAATGAGCAGTTCTTC.

V gene TRBV7-2 combines with J gene TRBJ2-2; D gene uncertain. This CDR3 contains 16 residues. Trimming left V 4 bases short and J 7 bases short, with 19 bases between. Germline CDR1 and CDR2: SGHTA and FQGNSA. For the CDR3, the DNA is TGTGCCAGCAGCTCAACGGTCCCCTCCTCCGGCGGGGAGCTGTTTTTT. Protein sequence: CASSSTVPSSGGELFF.

This clonotype was counted between two and nine times. The rearrangement uses TRBV11-2 and TRBJ1-2, with TRBD1 matching 8 bases. V trimming: 1 base; J trimming: 0 bases; junction bases outside the gene matches: 4. Germline CDR1 reads SGHAT; CDR2 reads FQNNGV. This CDR3 has 16 amino acids. This CDR3 reads CASSLVPGGANYGYTF. CDR3 nucleotide sequence: TGTGCCAGCAGCTTAGTCCCAGGGGGCGCTAACTATGGCTACACCTTC.